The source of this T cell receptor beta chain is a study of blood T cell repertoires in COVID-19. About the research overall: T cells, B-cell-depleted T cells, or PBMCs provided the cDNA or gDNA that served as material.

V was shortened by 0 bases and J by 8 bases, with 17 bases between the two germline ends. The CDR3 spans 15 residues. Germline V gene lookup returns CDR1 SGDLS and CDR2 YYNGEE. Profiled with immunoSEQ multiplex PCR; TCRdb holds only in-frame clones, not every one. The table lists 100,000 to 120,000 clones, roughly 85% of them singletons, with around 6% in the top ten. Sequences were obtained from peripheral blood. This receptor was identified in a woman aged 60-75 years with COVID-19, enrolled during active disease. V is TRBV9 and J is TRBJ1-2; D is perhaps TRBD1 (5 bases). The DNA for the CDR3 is TGTGCCAGCAGCGTAGCGTCCGGCGGACAAGAGGGCTACACCTTC. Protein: CASSVASGGQEGYTF.